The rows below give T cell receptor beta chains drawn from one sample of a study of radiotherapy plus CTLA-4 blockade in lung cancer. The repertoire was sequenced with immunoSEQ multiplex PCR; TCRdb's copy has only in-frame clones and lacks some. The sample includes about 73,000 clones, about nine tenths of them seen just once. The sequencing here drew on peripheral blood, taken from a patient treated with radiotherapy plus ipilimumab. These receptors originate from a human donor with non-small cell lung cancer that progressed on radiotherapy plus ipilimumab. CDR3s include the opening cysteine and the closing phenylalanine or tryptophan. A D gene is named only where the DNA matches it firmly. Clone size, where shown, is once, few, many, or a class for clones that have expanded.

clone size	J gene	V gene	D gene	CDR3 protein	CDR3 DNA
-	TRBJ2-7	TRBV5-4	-	CASSPEPDSYEQYF	TGTGCCAGCAGCCCGGAACCCGACTCCTACGAGCAGTACTTC
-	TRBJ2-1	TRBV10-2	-	CASSVGTGSWNEQFF	TGCGCCAGCAGTGTGGGGACTGGATCGTGGAATGAGCAGTTCTTC
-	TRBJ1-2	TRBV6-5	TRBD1	CASKKGQGEWMGYTF	TGTGCCAGCAAGAAGGGACAGGGCGAATGGATGGGCTACACCTTC
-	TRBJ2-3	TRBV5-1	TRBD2	CASSLGGSNSDTQYF	TGCGCCAGCAGCTTGGGCGGGAGCAATTCAGATACGCAGTATTTT
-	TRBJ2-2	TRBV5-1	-	CASTLGQTNTGELFF	TGCGCCAGCACCCTCGGACAAACGAACACCGGGGAGCTGTTTTTT
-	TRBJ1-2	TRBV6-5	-	CASSPGVWGYTF	TGTGCCAGCAGTCCAGGGGTATGGGGCTACACCTTC
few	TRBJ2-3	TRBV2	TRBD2	CARGSSGRAGTDTQYF	TGTGCCAGAGGATCTAGCGGGAGGGCCGGCACAGATACGCAGTATTTT
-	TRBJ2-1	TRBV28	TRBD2	CASSTHSGSNEQFF	TGTGCCAGCAGTACTCATAGCGGGAGCAATGAGCAGTTCTTC
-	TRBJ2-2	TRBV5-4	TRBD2	CASSLGPSGRQNTGELFF	TGTGCCAGCAGCTTGGGACCTAGCGGGAGGCAAAACACCGGGGAGCTGTTTTTT
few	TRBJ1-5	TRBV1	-	CTSSQDPRGSQPQHF	TGCACCAGCAGCCAAGATCCGAGGGGAAGTCAGCCCCAGCATTTT
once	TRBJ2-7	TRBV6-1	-	CASISTLSYEQYF	TGTGCCAGCATCTCGACCCTATCGTACGAGCAGTACTTC
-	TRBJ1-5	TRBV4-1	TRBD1	CASSRTGTGHDHQDF	TGCGCCAGCAGCCGGACCGGGACAGGACATGACCATCAAGACTTT
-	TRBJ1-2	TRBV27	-	CASRSTNYGYAF	TGTGCCAGCAGGTCCACGAACTATGGCTACGCCTTC
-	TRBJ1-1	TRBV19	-	CASSIPGGSTEAFF	TGTGCCAGTAGTATACCTGGAGGGAGCACTGAAGCTTTCTTT
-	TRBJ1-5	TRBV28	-	CASTEPAVAQHF	TGTGCCAGCACCGAACCAGCCGTCGCTCAGCATTTT
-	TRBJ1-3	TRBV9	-	CASSVEDPAFSGNTIYF	TGTGCCAGCAGCGTAGAGGATCCAGCATTCTCTGGAAACACCATATATTTT
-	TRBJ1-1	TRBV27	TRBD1	CASSNPDRVSEAFF	TGTGCCAGCAGTAACCCGGACAGGGTATCTGAAGCTTTCTTT
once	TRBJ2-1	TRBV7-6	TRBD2	CASSRKTGLALGNEQFF	TGTGCCAGCAGCAGGAAAACGGGACTAGCTTTAGGTAATGAGCAGTTCTTC
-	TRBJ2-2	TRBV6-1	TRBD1	CASGTTGGTGELFF	TGTGCCAGCGGAACGACAGGGGGCACCGGGGAGCTGTTTTTT
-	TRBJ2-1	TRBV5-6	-	CASSLAGSDRDFGQFF	TGTGCCAGCAGCTTGGCGGGGTCCGACCGGGACTTTGGGCAGTTCTTC
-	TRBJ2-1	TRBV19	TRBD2	CASSMHLAGGPYEQFF	TGTGCCAGTAGTATGCATCTAGCGGGAGGGCCTTATGAGCAGTTCTTC
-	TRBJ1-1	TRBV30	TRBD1	CAWSVSPDRGRAAPF	TGTGCCTGGAGTGTGTCCCCTGACAGGGGAAGGGCAGCTCCTTTT
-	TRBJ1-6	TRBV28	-	CASSSDSSYNSPLHF	TGTGCCAGCAGTTCGGACAGCTCCTATAATTCACCCCTCCACTTT
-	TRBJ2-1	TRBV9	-	CASSVAWVNYNEQFF	TGTGCCAGCAGCGTAGCTTGGGTTAACTACAATGAGCAGTTCTTC
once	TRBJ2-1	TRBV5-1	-	CASAPTGTGTYNEQFF	TGCGCCAGCGCTCCAACCGGGACTGGAACCTACAATGAGCAGTTCTTC
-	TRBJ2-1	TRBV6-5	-	CASSHGDDNEQFF	TGTGCCAGCAGTCACGGGGATGACAATGAGCAGTTCTTC
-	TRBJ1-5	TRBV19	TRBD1	CASRSTGTGVSNQPQHF	TGTGCCAGTAGATCCACCGGGACAGGGGTTAGCAATCAGCCCCAGCATTTT
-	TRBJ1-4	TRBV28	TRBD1	CASSFRGREKLFF	TGTGCCAGCAGTTTCAGGGGGCGGGAAAAACTGTTTTTT
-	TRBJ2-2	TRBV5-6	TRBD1	CASSRGQGRTGELFF	TGTGCCAGCAGCAGGGGACAGGGCCGAACCGGGGAGCTGTTTTTT
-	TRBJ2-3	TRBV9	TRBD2	CASSSLHGIAGVVTDTQYF	TGTGCCAGCAGCTCCCTCCACGGGATAGCGGGAGTGGTCACAGATACGCAGTATTTT
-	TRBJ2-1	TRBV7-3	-	CASSSPGRREQFF	TGTGCCAGCAGCTCTCCGGGACGCCGAGAGCAGTTCTTC
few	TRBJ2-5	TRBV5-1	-	CASSSGDQETQYF	TGCGCCAGCAGTTCTGGGGACCAAGAGACCCAGTACTTC
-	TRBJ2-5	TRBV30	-	CAWSIAGETQYF	TGTGCCTGGAGTATTGCTGGAGAGACCCAGTACTTC
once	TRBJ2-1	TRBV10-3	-	CAISGQGGNEQFF	TGTGCCATCAGTGGGCAGGGCGGCAATGAGCAGTTCTTC
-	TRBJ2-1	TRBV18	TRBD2	CASSPKLAGGEQFF	TGTGCCAGCTCACCAAAGCTAGCGGGAGGAGAGCAGTTCTTC
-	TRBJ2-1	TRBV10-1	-	CASSERGYSSNEQFF	TGCGCCAGCAGTGAGAGAGGGTATAGTAGCAATGAGCAGTTCTTC
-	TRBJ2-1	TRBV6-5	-	CASARVGLDYNEQFF	TGTGCCAGCGCCCGGGTGGGACTGGACTACAATGAGCAGTTCTTC
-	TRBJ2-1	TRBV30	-	CAWSVRLNEQFF	TGTGCCTGGAGTGTAAGGCTGAATGAGCAGTTCTTC
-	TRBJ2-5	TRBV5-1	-	CASSFGREEETQYF	TGCGCCAGCAGCTTCGGCAGGGAAGAAGAGACCCAGTACTTC
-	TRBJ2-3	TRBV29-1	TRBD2	CSVTSGRPGDTQYF	TGCAGCGTCACTAGCGGGAGGCCAGGTGATACGCAGTATTTT
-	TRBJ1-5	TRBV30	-	CAWRGAANSNQPQHF	TGTGCCTGGAGGGGTGCTGCAAATAGCAATCAGCCCCAGCATTTT
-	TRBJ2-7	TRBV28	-	CASSLAQYEQYF	TGTGCCAGCAGTCTGGCCCAGTACGAGCAGTACTTC
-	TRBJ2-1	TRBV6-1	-	CATPNAEGTYNEQFF	TGTGCCACTCCGAACGCGGAGGGCACCTACAATGAGCAGTTCTTC
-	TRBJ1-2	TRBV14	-	CASSPRIHYGYTF	TGTGCCAGCAGCCCCCGGATACACTATGGCTACACCTTC
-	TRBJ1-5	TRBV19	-	CASRQAAYNQPQHF	TGTGCCAGTAGACAGGCGGCTTACAATCAGCCCCAGCATTTT
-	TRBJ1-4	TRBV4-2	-	CASSLNGGTEGEKLFF	TGTGCCAGCAGCCTTAACGGCGGGACCGAGGGGGAAAAACTGTTTTTT
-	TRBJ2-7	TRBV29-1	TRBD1	CSVGPTGGSSYEQYF	TGCAGCGTTGGACCCACAGGGGGCAGCTCCTACGAGCAGTACTTC
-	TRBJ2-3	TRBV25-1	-	CASSEQASTDTQYF	TGTGCCAGCAGTGAACAGGCTAGCACAGATACGCAGTATTTT
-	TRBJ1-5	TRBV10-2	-	CASSDRAGSGQPQHF	TGCGCCAGCAGTGATAGGGCAGGGAGTGGACAGCCCCAGCATTTT
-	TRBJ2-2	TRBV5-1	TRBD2	CASSQTSGNTGELFF	TGCGCCAGCAGCCAGACTAGCGGGAACACCGGGGAGCTGTTTTTT
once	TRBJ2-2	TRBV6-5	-	CASSYGLGTGELFF	TGTGCCAGCAGTTATGGACTCGGCACCGGGGAGCTGTTTTTT
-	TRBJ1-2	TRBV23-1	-	CASSHELQYGYTF	TGCGCCAGCAGTCACGAGTTGCAGTATGGCTACACCTTC
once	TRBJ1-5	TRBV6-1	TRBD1	CASSEAGTGWYNQPQHF	TGTGCCAGCAGTGAAGCGGGGACAGGGTGGTACAATCAGCCCCAGCATTTT